One sample yielded the 20 T cell receptor beta chains listed below, sequenced in a study of chemoradiotherapy in HPV16-positive cancers (dated by TCRdb to between 2021 and 2022). The library came from the immunoSEQ multiplex PCR assay. TCRdb retrieved this table from immuneACCESS and kept in-frame rearrangements only. Not all clones are present; in checked studies, unresolved V genes account for under half, and no reason is known for the remainder. For this sample the table gives 30,000 to 50,000 clones, of which about 77% were detected only once. The top ten constitute roughly 5% of the sample. This material consisted of blood, taken from a patient who underwent chemoradiotherapy. These receptors all stem from a human donor with HPV-associated anogenital cancer.

This sequence joins TRBV18 and TRBJ2-5, with TRBD2 matching 10 bases. The J segment lost 2 bases and the V segment lost 1 base, leaving 4 bases of the junction unmatched. The CDR3 totals 16 residues. Germline CDR1 KGHSH, CDR2 LQKENI. The CDR3: CASSPLAGGYQETQYF. CDR3 nucleotide sequence: TGTGCCAGCTCACCACTAGCGGGGGGCTATCAAGAGACCCAGTACTTC.

The genes are TRBV27 and TRBJ2-2; 9 bases fit TRBD2. The CDR3 has 15 amino acids. Germline V lookup: CDR1 MNHEY, CDR2 SMNVEV (reference sequence). V was clipped by 6 bases and J by 4 bases; unmatched bases: 6. The CDR3: CASSPGLASTGELFF. The CDR3 bases are TGTGCCAGCAGCCCGGGACTAGCAAGCACCGGGGAGCTGTTTTTT.

In the case of this clone: Relative to the germline gene, one junction end is altered; a read error may explain this. The V gene is TRBV18, the J gene TRBJ1-1; the D is unclear. This CDR3 region has 13 residues. The germline gives CDR1 KGHSH, CDR2 LQKENI. The chain's CDR3 is CASSPTMNPEAFF. The CDR3 DNA is TGTGCCAGCTCACCAACGATGAACCCTGAAGCTTTCTTT. Together with reference TRBV18 and TRBJ1-1, the CDR3 gives the full variable domain: NAGVMQNPRHLVRRRGQEARLRCSPMKGHSHVYWYRQLPEEGLKFMVYLQKENIIDESGMPKERFSAEFPKEGPSILRIQQVVRGDSAAYFCASSPTMNPEAFFGQGTRLTVV.

This clone was found a few times. The chain is built from TRBV6-1 and TRBJ1-2; 8 bases agree with TRBD1. Germline-derived CDR1 and CDR2 are MNHNS and SASEGT. The CDR3 spans 13 residues. The trim removed 8 bases at V and 3 bases at J, leaving 5 bases unmatched. The CDR3 here is CASAPDRDYGYTF. DNA for the CDR3: TGTGCCAGCGCGCCGGACAGGGACTATGGCTACACCTTC.

The chain has TRBV11-2 and TRBJ2-6; no clear D gene. Trimming shortened V by 2 bases and J by 0 bases, and 5 bases separated the two germline ends. The CDR3 runs 15 residues. From germline, CDR1 is SGHAT and CDR2 FQNNGV. The chain's CDR3 is CASSLILSGANVLTF. Written as DNA, the CDR3 is TGTGCCAGCAGCTTAATCCTCTCTGGGGCCAACGTCCTGACTTTC. Looking up the rest from reference TRBV11-2 and TRBJ2-6 gives the full variable domain: EAGVAQSPRYKIIEKRQSVAFWCNPISGHATLYWYQQILGQGPKLLIQFQNNGVVDDSQLPKDRFSAERLKGVDSTLKIQPAKLEDSAVYLCASSLILSGANVLTFGAGSRLTVL.

The rearrangement uses TRBV11-1 and TRBJ2-1; 13 nucleotides line up with TRBD2. In germline, CDR1 is SGHAT, CDR2 FQDESV (reference sequence). The CDR3 is 17 residues long. With V trimmed by 4 bases and J by 9 bases, 12 bases remained unmatched. This chain's CDR3 is CASSWGLAGRMLSEQFF. CDR3 nucleotide sequence: TGTGCCAGCAGCTGGGGACTAGCGGGGAGAATGCTTAGTGAGCAGTTCTTC.

The genes are TRBV4-2 and TRBJ1-6, with a tentative D call TRBD1 (5 bases). In germline, CDR1 is LGHNA, CDR2 YNFKEQ. The V and J ends lost 1 base and 2 bases respectively, with 12 bases between them. The CDR3 covers 17 residues. The CDR3 sequence: CASSQANRGAYNSPLHF. CDR3 nucleotides: TGTGCCAGCAGCCAAGCTAATCGGGGGGCCTATAATTCACCCCTCCACTTT.

This sequence joins TRBV4-2 and TRBJ2-7, with D hard to call. This CDR3 is 15 amino acids long. V shed 0 bases and J shed 3 bases, with 12 bases lying between them. Germline lookup yields CDR1 LGHNA and CDR2 YNFKEQ. Here the CDR3 DNA reads TGTGCCAGCAGCCAAGATGGTACCAGACACTACGAGCAGTACTTC. Its translation is CASSQDGTRHYEQYF.

V is TRBV29-1 and J is TRBJ2-1; the D is unclear. With 7 bases removed from V and 6 bases from J, the gap between germline ends came to 7 bases. The CDR3 consists of 10 residues. The V gene's germline CDR1 is SQVTM and CDR2 ANQGSEA. The CDR3 here is CSATFNEQFF. CDR3 in DNA: TGCAGCGCAACCTTCAATGAGCAGTTCTTC.

The chain carries TRBV30 and TRBJ2-5; D not resolved. This CDR3 comprises 12 residues. The V end was cut by 0 bases, the J end by 5 bases, with 7 bases between. Germline CDR1 GTSNPN, CDR2 SVGIG (reference sequence). The CDR3, as DNA: TGTGCCTGGAGTGTAATGGGGGAGACCCAGTACTTC. Translation: CAWSVMGETQYF.

The chain has TRBV18 and TRBJ1-1; TRBD1 might be the D (6 bases). This CDR3 is built from 14 residues. V was trimmed by 7 bases and J by 3 bases, leaving 15 bases between them. Germline assignment: CDR1 KGHSH and CDR2 LQKENI. In nucleotides, the CDR3 is TGTGCCAGCTTACCCAGGGGAACTGACACTGAAGCTTTCTTT. This encodes CASLPRGTDTEAFF.

This rearrangement joins TRBV5-4 to TRBJ2-7; TRBD1 is a possible D gene (6 bases). The V gene's germline CDR1 is SGHNT and CDR2 YYREEE (reference sequence). V lost 1 base to trimming and J lost 3 bases, with 11 bases between them. This CDR3 has 14 residues. DNA for the CDR3: TGTGCCAGCAGCTTGACAGGGAAACTCTACGAGCAGTACTTC. Translating it yields CASSLTGKLYEQYF. The full variable domain, completed using reference TRBV5-4 and TRBJ2-7, is ETGVTQSPTHLIKTRGQQVTLRCSSQSGHNTVSWYQQALGQGPQFIFQYYREEENGRGNFPPRFSGLQFPNYSSELNVNALELDDSALYLCASSLTGKLYEQYFGPGTRLTVT.

The chain carries TRBV7-2 and TRBJ2-5; a possible D gene is TRBD2 (5 bases). This CDR3 region has 13 residues. CDR1 is SGHTA and CDR2 is FQGNSA in the germline V gene. The V end lost 3 bases, the J end lost 2 bases, and 7 bases lay between the germline ends. CDR3 DNA: TGTGCCAGCAGCTTTAGGACTCAAGAGACCCAGTACTTC. It specifies CASSFRTQETQYF. Based on the CDR3 plus reference TRBV7-2 and TRBJ2-5, the full variable domain is GAGVSQSPSNKVTEKGKDVELRCDPISGHTALYWYRQSLGQGLEFLIYFQGNSAPDKSGLPSDRFSAERTGGSVSTLTIQRTQQEDSAVYLCASSFRTQETQYFGPGTRLLVL.

This rearrangement joins TRBV19 to TRBJ2-5, with 8 bases matching TRBD1. CDR3 length equals 15 residues. Germline lookup yields CDR1 LNHDA and CDR2 SQIVND (reference sequence). V shed 6 bases and J 5 bases; nucleotides not matched to a gene: 11. The DNA of the CDR3 is TGTGCCAGTAGGGTTTGGACAGGGACAGCGGAGACCCAGTACTTC. Protein: CASRVWTGTAETQYF.

The chain recombines TRBV27 with TRBJ1-4; D is uncertain. The CDR3 consists of 14 residues. Trimming pared 3 bases from V and 3 bases from J, leaving 8 bases between. In germline, CDR1 is MNHEY, CDR2 SMNVEV (reference sequence). CDR3: CASSLLQSNEKLFF. The CDR3 nucleotides are TGTGCCAGCAGTTTGTTACAGTCTAATGAAAAACTGTTTTTT.

The sample holds one count of this clone. The CDR3 loop is CASSLQNTGELFF. CDR3 coding DNA: TGTGCCAGCAGCTTACAGAACACCGGGGAGCTGTTTTTT. This chain joins TRBV13 and TRBJ2-2; D gene unclear. This CDR3 region has 13 residues. CDR1 is PRHDT and CDR2 is FYEKMQ in the germline V gene (reference sequence). V was shortened by 2 bases and J by 1 base, with 2 bases between the two germline ends.

V usage is TRBV9 and J usage is TRBJ2-3; TRBD2 matches 11 bases. Germline values: CDR1 SGDLS, CDR2 YYNGEE. CDR3 length: 17 amino acids. Unmatched junction bases numbered 9, after V lost 4 bases and J lost 2 bases. CDR3 in amino acids: CASSSPSGGRITDTQYF. The CDR3 DNA is TGTGCCAGCAGCTCACCTAGCGGGGGGCGGATCACAGATACGCAGTATTTT.

The chain is built from TRBV5-6 and TRBJ2-1; D remains ambiguous. CDR1 is SGHDT, CDR2 YYEEEE, per germline. Trimming took off 2 bases at V and 4 bases at J, with 19 bases between the two ends. This CDR3 region has 17 residues. CDR3 protein: CASSFLSRAKTYNEQFF. For the CDR3, the DNA is TGTGCCAGCAGCTTTCTTTCTAGGGCAAAAACTTACAATGAGCAGTTCTTC.

This clone came up a few times. The chain couples TRBV7-6 to TRBJ1-6; D is undetermined. V gave up 3 bases and J gave up 7 bases, with 7 bases separating them. In germline, CDR1 is SGHVS, CDR2 FNYEAQ. The CDR3 has 13 residues. The CDR3 here is CASSLSQNSPLHF. In DNA, the CDR3 is TGTGCCAGCAGCTTGTCTCAGAATTCACCCCTCCACTTT.

The table lists this clone with a few counts. The chain has TRBV10-3 and TRBJ1-2; perhaps TRBD1 as D (5 bases). V was clipped by 0 bases and J by 7 bases, with 9 bases between them. The CDR3 sequence is 13 residues long. The germline gives CDR1 ENHRY, CDR2 SYGVKD. The CDR3: CAISESREGGYTF. The CDR3 DNA reads TGTGCCATCAGTGAGTCCAGGGAAGGTGGCTACACCTTC.